This is a list of T cell receptor beta chains from one sample in a study of shared clonotypes between healthy human individuals. Sequencing used immunoSEQ multiplex PCR; TCRdb keeps in-frame clones, though not all of them. The sample consists of about half a million clones, 60% to 80% of them appearing once. Sequenced sample: PBMCs. These receptors were collected from a woman between 40 and 55 years old in good health. Some clones in this sample may be carry-over from other donors' samples. The CDR3 runs from the conserved cysteine through the conserved F or W. Size is omitted from some rows. Given values are once, few, many or a class for expanded clones.

J	size	V	CDR3
TRBJ2-2	NA	TRBV18	CASSSENTGELFF
TRBJ1-2	few	TRBV9	CASSVTGGTNYGYTF
TRBJ2-3	NA	TRBV5-6	CASSSGGVTDTQYF
TRBJ2-1	once	TRBV5-1	CASSLGQYNEQFF
TRBJ1-1	NA	TRBV5-1	CASSLDRGNTEAFF
TRBJ2-1	NA	TRBV29-1	CSVEVQRGGEQFF
TRBJ2-3	NA	TRBV5-4	CASSRRTSTDTQYF
TRBJ1-6	NA	TRBV5-4	CASSFDRGNSPLHF
TRBJ2-7	few	TRBV28	CASSYGRGPRFSREQYF
TRBJ2-3	NA	TRBV28	CASSPGTQTSTDTQYF
NA	NA	TRBV5-1	CASSLEGGLGEQYF
TRBJ2-1	once	TRBV28	CASTEDRGREEQFF
TRBJ2-4	once	TRBV7-3	CASSPHPAKNIQYF
TRBJ2-6	NA	TRBV9	CASSVDPGSSSGANVLTF
TRBJ2-3	NA	TRBV18	CASSLGTITDTQYF
TRBJ2-5	NA	TRBV4-2	CASSQDLAGEAETQYF
TRBJ1-2	NA	TRBV21-1	CASSNKGGISSGYGYTF
TRBJ2-7	NA	TRBV29-1	CSVEVGAYEQYF
TRBJ1-1	NA	TRBV5-4	CASMPTGRNTEAFF
TRBJ2-5	NA	TRBV6-6	CASSPRRDGETQYF
TRBJ2-1	NA	TRBV2	CASSPVGEQFF
TRBJ2-1	NA	TRBV28	CASSSYTPEQFF
TRBJ2-1	NA	TRBV27	CASSPNRRGSYNEQFF
TRBJ2-7	many	TRBV29-1	CSVSSANHEQYF
TRBJ2-2	NA	TRBV5-4	CASSFEDRSTGELFF
TRBJ1-2	few	TRBV7-3	CASSTPGTPGCTF
TRBJ2-5	NA	TRBV28	CASSYLAEETQYF
TRBJ2-7	NA	TRBV21-1	CASSKVVAASSYEQYF
TRBJ2-6	NA	TRBV5-1	CASSRDFGSGANVLTF
TRBJ1-4	once	TRBV9	CASSLDRGGEKLFF
TRBJ1-2	NA	TRBV28	CATWDGTYGYTF
TRBJ2-4	NA	TRBV5-4	CASSLGGGNIQYF
TRBJ2-7	NA	TRBV4-2	CASSVTVSSYEQYF
TRBJ2-7	NA	TRBV7-2	CASSSGGFGYEQYF
TRBJ2-5	NA	TRBV11-2	CASSLVGVGETQYF
TRBJ2-1	many	TRBV19	CASSILAGENEQFF
TRBJ2-4	NA	TRBV2	CASSDSRLAKNIQYF
TRBJ2-1	NA	TRBV7-2	CASSVISSYNEQFF
TRBJ1-1	NA	TRBV9	CASSVVGDRGTEAFF
TRBJ2-7	NA	TRBV6-5	CASSYSIDTSPYEQYF
TRBJ2-2	few	TRBV9	CASSATGATGELFF
TRBJ2-1	NA	TRBV4-2	CASSQGTSGGNEQFF
TRBJ1-5	NA	TRBV7-7	CASNRAWRPYQPQHF
TRBJ1-5	few	TRBV2	CASSGTGQGQPQHF
TRBJ1-4	NA	TRBV4-3	CASSQEGLVEKLVF
TRBJ1-4	NA	TRBV5-4	CASSLDPGFDEKLFF
TRBJ1-2	NA	TRBV28	CASSSRRPHLGGYTF
TRBJ2-2	many	TRBV27	CASSLRRTINTGELFF
TRBJ2-1	few	TRBV6-1	CASSQGSYGEQFF
TRBJ2-1	NA	TRBV6-5	CASTQQGALGNEQFF
TRBJ2-7	NA	TRBV15	CATSRGLAYEQYF
TRBJ2-2	once	TRBV4-2	CASSQEQGSNTGELFF
TRBJ1-5	NA	TRBV5-6	CASSLGGISSNQPQHF
TRBJ1-2	few	TRBV28	CASSWDYGYTF